A single sample is the source of the 7 T cell receptor beta chains below, sequenced in a study of identical twins. TCRdb fed the 5' RACE reads into MiXCR, producing one record per CDR3 protein. Found here are about 240,000 distinct CDR3 sequences, roughly 13% of them singletons; the top ten hold roughly 4.2%. These data are also associated with another study on yellow fever vaccine responses in identical twins.

Sequencing was performed on memory (CD45RO+) T cells sorted from blood. The source is a woman between 18 and 29 years old in good health.

The rearrangement joins TRBV28 to TRBJ1-5, with D perhaps matching TRBD1 (5 bases). The V gene lost 7 bases and the J gene lost 7 bases, with 14 bases spanning the gap. Germline V lookup: CDR1 MDHEN, CDR2 SYDVKM. The CDR3 is 13 amino acids. The DNA for the CDR3 is TGTGCCAGCAAGACAGTTGCAAAGCAGCCCCAGCATTTT. Protein: CASKTVAKQPQHF. Variable domain in full (rest from reference TRBV28 and TRBJ1-5): DVKVTQSSRYLVKRTGEKVFLECVQDMDHENMFWYRQDPGLGLRLIYFSYDVKMKEKGDIPEGYSVSREKKERFSLILESASTNQTSMYLCASKTVAKQPQHFGDGTRLSIL.

This clonotype was found a few times. As DNA, the CDR3 is TGTGCCAGCAGCCCCGAACATACTAGCGGACCGACCGGGGAGCTGTTTTTT. Protein: CASSPEHTSGPTGELFF. The chain has TRBV14 and TRBJ2-2; 8 bases map to TRBD2. CDR3 length: 17 amino acids. The junction had 12 bases not matched to a gene; V was cut back by 4 bases and J by 5 bases. From germline, CDR1 is SGHDN and CDR2 FVKESK.

This clonotype was seen repeatedly, ten times or more. V gene TRBV28 combines with J gene TRBJ1-2, with 10 bases identical to TRBD1. Germline lookup yields CDR1 MDHEN and CDR2 SYDVKM. J gave up 8 bases and V 5 bases, and 8 bases lay outside the gene matches. The CDR3 is 14 amino acids. As DNA, the CDR3 is TGTGCCAGCAGTCCCCCGGGACAGGGGTGGGGCTACACCTTC. Its protein is CASSPPGQGWGYTF.

J is TRBJ2-6 and V is TRBV5-1, with a tentative D call TRBD2 (5 bases). Deletions cut 4 bases from V and 4 bases from J, with 12 bases between. The CDR3 contains 15 residues. CDR1 and CDR2 from the germline V gene are SGHRS and YFSETQ. The CDR3 DNA sequence: TGCGCCAGCAGCATGCAGGCGGGCGGGGCCAACGTCCTGACTTTC. The encoded protein is CASSMQAGGANVLTF. Full variable domain (remainder filled in from reference TRBV5-1 and TRBJ2-6): KAGVTQTPRYLIKTRGQQVTLSCSPISGHRSVSWYQQTPGQGLQFLFEYFSETQRNKGNFPGRFSGRQFSNSRSEMNVSTLELGDSALYLCASSMQAGGANVLTFGAGSRLTVL.

V gene TRBV20-1 combines with J gene TRBJ1-2, with a weak D call TRBD1 (6 bases). Germline V gives CDR1 DFQATT, CDR2 SNEGSKA (reference sequence). The CDR3 spans 12 residues. The germline V and J ends were trimmed by 3 bases and 4 bases, with 9 bases remaining between them. CDR3 nucleotide sequence: TGCAGTGCTAGGGACAGAGTCTATGGCTACACCTTC. It yields the protein CSARDRVYGYTF.

This clonotype was found a few times. In DNA, the CDR3 is TGTGCCAGCAGCTTAGTTGAGGCTCAGGGGGGAGGAATAGGGGCCAAAAACATTCAGTACTTC. This sequence encodes CASSLVEAQGGGIGAKNIQYF. This sequence joins TRBV11-2 and TRBJ2-4; the D gene is possibly TRBD1 (7 bases). The V end lost 1 base, the J end lost 1 base, and 26 bases lay between the germline ends. The CDR3 extends over 21 amino acids. Per germline, CDR1 SGHAT and CDR2 FQNNGV.

This sequence joins TRBV29-1 and TRBJ1-1; no reliable D call. Deletions cut 0 bases from V and 2 bases from J, with 7 bases between. The CDR3 runs to 13 residues. Germline CDR1 is SQVTM and CDR2 is ANQGSEA. CDR3 nucleotides: TGCAGCGTTGAAGAGGTGATAAACACTGAAGCTTTCTTT. Translation gives CSVEEVINTEAFF.